One T cell receptor beta chain is described in this entry. Its antigen is not known. Deletions cut 4 bases from V and 2 bases from J, with 14 bases between. Germline assignment: CDR1 SGHRS and CDR2 YFSETQ. CDR3 length: 15 amino acids. The data derive from a study of T-cell memory formation after mild COVID-19. Notes on the study in general: Certain responding clones were present in pre-infection memory, suggesting participation of cross-reactive memory. What remained unconfirmed was the SARS-CoV-2 specificity of second-wave clones peaking on day 37.

It was 5'RACE with constant-segment primers that produced the TCR alpha and TCR beta cDNA libraries, which carried sample barcodes and UMIs. TCRdb fed the 5' RACE reads into MiXCR, producing one record per CDR3 protein. Of about 410,000 distinct CDR3 sequences in the sample, roughly 17% are singletons; the top ten hold roughly 21%. J is TRBJ2-3 and V is TRBV5-1, with a possible D match to TRBD2 (6 bases). The sequencing input was PBMCs or a T cell subset sorted from them (not recorded which). The TCR originated in a man aged 18-30 years who had mild COVID-19 (a few samples of this study predate the infection). Cell type and time point are not known. This CDR3 reads CASSPGVGVTDTQYF. In DNA, the CDR3 is TGCGCCAGCAGCCCGGGGGTTGGGGTCACAGATACGCAGTATTTT.